What follows are 15 T cell receptor beta chains derived from one specimen sequenced in a study of regulatory T cells in long-lasting Graves disease. iRepertoire HTBI primers and Arm-PCR of CDR3 regions built TCR beta libraries. TCRdb processed the multiplex PCR reads anew with MiXCR; each CDR3 protein has one entry. The table records hundreds of thousands of distinct CDR3 sequences, around 16% of them present only once. Time point reported: newly diagnosed GD, antithyroid drugs for less than 3 months. Extracted RNA from PBMCs served as the source of the TCR library. This sample was also put to use in a study of T cells in Graves' hyperthyroidism and ophthalmopathy.

The material sequenced was peripheral blood mononuclear cells (PBMCs), taken at new diagnosis, from a patient treated with antithyroid drugs. Receptor source: a woman aged 40 to 65 with Graves disease.

The V and J genes are TRBV19 and TRBJ1-6; 7 bases align to TRBD1. Germline CDR1 is LNHDA and CDR2 is SQIVND (reference sequence). V trimming: 5 bases; J trimming: 10 bases; junction bases outside the gene matches: 5. The length of the CDR3 is 13 residues. The CDR3 DNA follows: TGTGCCAGTAGTGACAGGGTTGAGTCACCCCTCCACTTT. Translated: CASSDRVESPLHF. Together with reference TRBV19 and TRBJ1-6, the CDR3 gives the full variable domain: DGGITQSPKYLFRKEGQNVTLSCEQNLNHDAMYWYRQDPGQGLRLIYYSQIVNDFQKGDIAEGYSVSREKKESFPLTVTSAQKNPTAFYLCASSDRVESPLHFGNGTRLTVT.

This clonotype was picked up many times. This chain joins TRBV5-1 and TRBJ2-7; possibly TRBD2 for D (6 bases). CDR3 size: 14 residues. V shed 4 bases and J shed 2 bases, with 13 bases lying between them. Germline V gene sequence: CDR1 SGHRS, CDR2 YFSETQ. CDR3 in DNA: TGCGCCAGCAGCCGGGACTCCGTGGCCTACGAGCAGTACTTC. This encodes CASSRDSVAYEQYF.

There are many counts of this clonotype. The chain employs TRBV3-1 and TRBJ2-2; D is perhaps TRBD2 (5 bases). CDR3 length equals 15 residues. The V and J ends lost 4 bases and 3 bases respectively, with 12 bases between them. In germline, CDR1 is LGHDT, CDR2 YNNKEL (reference sequence). CDR3 sequence: CASSPNSGYTGELFF. CDR3 DNA sequence: TGTGCCAGCAGCCCCAACAGCGGTTACACCGGGGAGCTGTTTTTT.

In its sample, this clonotype was seen a few times. The rearrangement joins TRBV6-2 or TRBV6-3 to TRBJ2-1, with D perhaps TRBD2 (6 bases). CDR1 and CDR2 from the germline V gene are MNHEY and SVGEGT. V dropped 7 bases and J dropped 4 bases, with 11 bases sitting between them. This CDR3 comprises 13 residues. This CDR3 is CASTRDSYNEQFF. CDR3 nucleotides: TGTGCCAGCACCCGGGACTCTTACAATGAGCAGTTCTTC.

Notes on this clonotype: A read error is likely here: a far larger clone is one base away. The CDR3 nucleotides are TGTGCCAGCTCGCTTGTGGGTGGATACAATGAGCAGTACTTC. Its protein product is CASSLVGGYNEQYF. The chain links TRBV2 to TRBJ2-3; D gene ambiguous. TRBJ2-7 explains the end of the DNA better; the J call may be wrong. This CDR3 spans 14 amino acids. CDR1 SNHLY and CDR2 FYNNEI come from the germline V gene.

This clonotype was counted many times. This chain uses TRBV18 with TRBJ1-5; D might be TRBD1 (5 bases). The CDR3 extends over 15 amino acids. The germline V and J ends were trimmed by 3 bases and 7 bases, with 16 bases remaining between them. Germline V lookup: CDR1 KGHSH, CDR2 LQKENI. Written as DNA, the CDR3 is TGTGCCAGCTCACCCGGGACCCCGGTTGGGCAGCCCCAGCATTTT. It translates to CASSPGTPVGQPQHF. The entire variable domain, with the rest obtained from reference TRBV18 and TRBJ1-5, is as follows: NAGVMQNPRHLVRRRGQEARLRCSPMKGHSHVYWYRQLPEEGLKFMVYLQKENIIDESGMPKERFSAEFPKEGPSILRIQQVVRGDSAAYFCASSPGTPVGQPQHFGDGTRLSIL.

The chain joins TRBV20-1 to TRBJ1-3; TRBD1 is a possible D gene (5 bases). Deletions cut 6 bases from V and 0 bases from J, with 9 bases between. This CDR3 has 13 residues. Germline assignment: CDR1 DFQATT and CDR2 SNEGSKA (reference sequence). CDR3 bases: TGCAGTGCCGACAGATTCTCTGGAAACACCATATATTTT. Its translation: CSADRFSGNTIYF.

This rearrangement joins TRBV24-1 to TRBJ2-2; D is undetermined. The CDR3 covers 17 residues. Germline-derived CDR1 and CDR2 are KGHDR and SFDVKD. Deletions cut 2 bases from V and 5 bases from J, with 17 bases between. The CDR3 nucleotides read TGTGCCACCAGTGATTCCGGTGAAAACAGATGGACCGGGGAGCTGTTTTTT. It encodes CATSDSGENRWTGELFF.

This clonotype has ten or more counts. The J gene is TRBJ1-1, the V gene TRBV5-1, with 10 nucleotides matching TRBD1. Germline CDR1 is SGHRS and CDR2 is YFSETQ. The V and J ends lost 7 bases and 3 bases, in that order; junction bases with no gene match: 6. This CDR3 is 14 amino acids long. The CDR3 loop is CASARTGGHTEAFF. The DNA for the CDR3 is TGCGCCAGCGCTCGGACAGGGGGGCACACTGAAGCTTTCTTT. Supplemented by reference TRBV5-1 and TRBJ1-1, the full variable domain reads KAGVTQTPRYLIKTRGQQVTLSCSPISGHRSVSWYQQTPGQGLQFLFEYFSETQRNKGNFPGRFSGRQFSNSRSEMNVSTLELGDSALYLCASARTGGHTEAFFGQGTRLTVV.

This clonotype was detected ten times or more. The CDR3 loop is CASVSDGTEAFF. CDR3 DNA: TGTGCCAGCGTATCAGACGGCACTGAAGCTTTCTTT. The chain employs TRBV6-1 and TRBJ1-1; D gene unclear. The CDR3 is 12 amino acids. With 8 bases removed from V and 4 bases from J, the gap between germline ends came to 11 bases. Germline CDR1 is MNHNS and CDR2 is SASEGT.

This clonotype was seen only a few times. This chain connects TRBV5-6 to TRBJ2-7; 7 bases are a match to TRBD2. V lost 2 bases and J lost 3; bases outside the gene matches: 11. Germline CDR1 is SGHDT and CDR2 is YYEEEE. CDR3 length equals 16 residues. The CDR3: CASSLEPSGSIYEQYF. CDR3 nucleotides: TGTGCCAGCAGCTTAGAACCTAGCGGTTCGATCTACGAGCAGTACTTC.

This clonotype has at least ten counts. This sequence joins TRBV6-2 or TRBV6-3 and TRBJ1-2, with TRBD1 matching over 7 bases. The V and J ends lost 5 bases and 4 bases, in that order; junction bases with no gene match: 7. This CDR3 comprises 14 residues. The germline gives CDR1 MNHEY, CDR2 SVGEGT. CDR3: CASSEAGGAYGYTF. In DNA form, the CDR3 reads TGTGCCAGCAGTGAAGCAGGGGGTGCCTATGGCTACACCTTC.

This clonotype was found a few times. The J gene is TRBJ1-1, the V gene TRBV12-3 or TRBV12-4; maybe TRBD1 (5 bases). V was clipped by 6 bases and J by 6 bases, with 14 bases between them. The CDR3 extends over 13 amino acids. The CDR3 sequence: CASRPGEIAEAFF. The DNA of the CDR3 is TGTGCCAGCAGGCCGGGGGAAATCGCTGAAGCTTTCTTT.

This clonotype was observed at least ten times. V usage is TRBV18 and J usage is TRBJ1-6; no firm D call. This CDR3 is 13 amino acids long. Germline V gives CDR1 KGHSH, CDR2 LQKENI. Trimming took off 3 bases at V and 11 bases at J, with 11 bases between the two ends. CDR3 bases: TGTGCCAGCTCACCCACGAGTTCTGCACCCCTCCACTTT. Its protein is CASSPTSSAPLHF.

V usage is TRBV4-1 and J usage is TRBJ1-4, with a weak D call TRBD1 (5 bases). CDR3 length: 17 residues. V lost 3 bases and J lost 7, with 21 bases in between. Germline V gene lookup returns CDR1 MGHRA and CDR2 YSYEKL. This chain's CDR3 is CASSHYWPGRGVEKLFF. DNA of the CDR3: TGCGCCAGCAGCCACTATTGGCCGGGACGGGGGGTTGAAAAACTGTTTTTT.